Listed below are T cell receptor beta chains from one sample, sequenced in a study of shared clonotypes between healthy human individuals. Produced via immunoSEQ multiplex PCR; TCRdb's table is partial and in-frame only. The repertoire holds about 2.4 million clones, around nine tenths seen once, with 0.14% in the top ten. Input material: naive CD4+ T cells sorted from blood. These receptors all stem from a man aged 18-30 years in good health. CDR3s include the opening cysteine and the closing phenylalanine or tryptophan. The D gene is left open where the match is weak. Expanded clones are given a class, and other clones once, few, many or no size at all.

TRBJ2-1 | TRBV18 | - | TRBD2 | TGTGCCAGCTCACCACCGACGGGGGGTAGCGGGGCCGTGCGGTTCTTC | CASSPPTGGSGAVRFF
TRBJ2-3 | TRBV28 | - | - | TGTGCCAGCACCCCACCGGGATGGGTGACAGATACGCAGTATTTT | CASTPPGWVTDTQYF
TRBJ1-1 | TRBV5-4 | - | - | TGTGCCAGCAGCTTGGAAATCAGTAACTCCGGGAACACTGAAGCTTTCTTT | CASSLEISNSGNTEAFF
TRBJ2-1 | TRBV7-2 | - | TRBD2 | TGTGCCAGCAGCGCTACTAGCGGGGGGGGCGGGAATGAGCAGTTCTTC | CASSATSGGGGNEQFF
TRBJ2-5 | TRBV6-5 | - | TRBD1 | TGTGCCAGCAGAGGACAGGGGGAAGAGACCCAGTACTTC | CASRGQGEETQYF
TRBJ1-6 | TRBV30 | once | - | TGTGCCTGGAGCGCCAGGACAGCTAATAATTCACCCCTCCACTTT | CAWSARTANNSPLHF
TRBJ1-5 | TRBV6-1 | - | TRBD1 | TGTGCCAGCAGTACAGGGGGATTGGGCAATCAGCCCCAGCATTTT | CASSTGGLGNQPQHF
TRBJ2-5 | TRBV11-1 | - | TRBD1 | TGTGCCAGCAGCCCCCCCGGGACAGGATCTGAGGTAGAGACCCAGTACTTC | CASSPPGTGSEVETQYF
TRBJ2-2 | TRBV30 | - | - | TGTGCCTGGAGTGTCGGAGGGACCGGGGAGCTGTTTTTT | CAWSVGGTGELFF
TRBJ2-5 | TRBV7-8 | - | TRBD1 | TGTGCCAGCAGCCGAACAGGGGGCGACTGGGAGACCCAGTACTTC | CASSRTGGDWETQYF
TRBJ1-2 | TRBV28 | - | - | TGTGCCAGCAGCCTCAAGCTTCAGTATGGCTACACCTTC | CASSLKLQYGYTF
TRBJ2-2 | TRBV6-1 | - | - | TGTGCCAGCAGTCCCGGGACCCCAGTCACCGGGGAGCTGTTTTTT | CASSPGTPVTGELFF
TRBJ2-3 | TRBV7-9 | - | TRBD2 | TGTGCCAGCAGCTCCTACGGGACTAGCGGGGGGCCGGGCACAGATACGCAGTATTTT | CASSSYGTSGGPGTDTQYF
TRBJ1-1 | TRBV6-5 | - | TRBD1 | TGTGCCAGCAGTTACGGGACAGGGTATGGGACTGAAGCTTTCTTT | CASSYGTGYGTEAFF
TRBJ1-1 | TRBV29-1 | - | - | TGCAGCGTTCCCGCCTTAGGAATGGGGATAAGAATCGACACTGAAGCTTTCTTT | CSVPALGMGIRIDTEAFF
TRBJ2-3 | TRBV10-3 | - | - | TGTGCCATCAGTGCAGGGACAGATACGCAGTATTTT | CAISAGTDTQYF
TRBJ1-4 | TRBV30 | - | - | TGTGCCTGGAGTGTGAGTGAAAAACTGTTTTTT | CAWSVSEKLFF
TRBJ1-5 | TRBV28 | - | - | TGTGCCAGCAGTTCTAAAGGGACGGGGGTTAATCAGCCCCAGCATTTT | CASSSKGTGVNQPQHF
TRBJ2-1 | TRBV6-5 | - | TRBD1 | TGTGCCAGCAGTTTGGAGACAGGGAGAAGTGAGCAGTTCTTC | CASSLETGRSEQFF
TRBJ2-2 | TRBV10-3 | few | - | TGTGCCATCAGTGAGTCGAACACCGGGGAGCTGTTTTTT | CAISESNTGELFF
TRBJ1-5 | TRBV28 | - | TRBD1 | TGTGCCAGCAGTTTAAAACTCGGGACAGGGGTAAATCAGCCCCAGCATTTT | CASSLKLGTGVNQPQHF
TRBJ1-6 | TRBV5-4 | - | - | TGTGCCAGCAGCTTCGAGGGGTGGAATTCACCCCTCCACTTT | CASSFEGWNSPLHF
TRBJ2-4 | TRBV7-6 | - | - | TGTGCCAGCAGCCCCGGGGGGACAGGAAACATTCAGTACTTC | CASSPGGTGNIQYF
TRBJ2-2 | TRBV7-8 | few | - | TGTGCCAGCAGCTTAGGGAGCAACTACGGCGGGGAGCTGTTTTTT | CASSLGSNYGGELFF
TRBJ2-1 | TRBV10-1 | few | TRBD2 | TGCGCCAGCAGTGAGTCAGTAGGGGTAGCGGGGGATGATGAGCAGTTCTTC | CASSESVGVAGDDEQFF
TRBJ1-5 | TRBV6-1 | - | - | TGTGCCAGCAGTGAATCCGGAGGCAATCAGCCCCAGCATTTT | CASSESGGNQPQHF
TRBJ2-1 | TRBV2 | - | - | TGTGCCAGCAGTGGAGCGCGTGAGCAGTTCTTC | CASSGAREQFF
TRBJ1-2 | TRBV25-1 | - | - | TGTGCCAGCAGTGAGCCCGGGACAAACTATGGCTACACCTTC | CASSEPGTNYGYTF
TRBJ2-1 | TRBV5-5 | - | - | TGTGCCAGCAGCCTGTCCGTGAGCTATGAGCAGTTCTTC | CASSLSVSYEQFF
TRBJ1-4 | TRBV11-2 | - | TRBD1 | TGTGCCAGCAGCTTAGGGACAGGGAATGAAAAACTGTTTTTT | CASSLGTGNEKLFF
TRBJ2-3 | TRBV28 | - | - | TGTGCCAGCAGTTACTCTGGTAAAGGGTTTACGCAGTATTTT | CASSYSGKGFTQYF
TRBJ1-4 | TRBV2 | - | - | TGTGCCAGCAGTGATTTTTGGGGAACTAATGAAAAACTGTTTTTT | CASSDFWGTNEKLFF
TRBJ2-2 | TRBV11-2 | - | - | TGTGCCAGCAGCTTAGTTGACACCGGGGAGCTGTTTTTT | CASSLVDTGELFF
TRBJ2-7 | TRBV5-1 | - | - | TGCGCCAGCAGACAGGGTCACCCCTACGAGCAGTACTTC | CASRQGHPYEQYF
TRBJ1-1 | TRBV6-1 | once | TRBD1 | TGTGCCAGCAGTCTCTTAGGGGGCGGGGCTGAAGCTTTCTTT | CASSLLGGGAEAFF
TRBJ2-5 | TRBV11-2 | - | - | TGTGCCAGCAGCCCCCGACCGGTTGGGGGGGAGACCCAGTACTTC | CASSPRPVGGETQYF
TRBJ2-1 | TRBV28 | - | - | TGTGCCAGCAGGGGTAGCCTAGGCAATGAGCAGTTCTTC | CASRGSLGNEQFF
TRBJ1-6 | TRBV19 | - | TRBD1 | TGTGCCAGTACCGTGACAGGGGCCGGAGATTCACCCCTCCACTTT | CASTVTGAGDSPLHF
TRBJ1-2 | TRBV7-2 | - | - | TGTGCCAGCAGCTTAAGGATCCCGGGTAACTATGGCTACACCTTC | CASSLRIPGNYGYTF
TRBJ2-5 | TRBV6-1 | - | - | TGTGCCAGCAGTGCAATGGGTAGTGGGAAAGAGACCCAGTACTTC | CASSAMGSGKETQYF
TRBJ1-4 | TRBV6-4 | - | - | TGTGCCAGCCGAGTCTTTTGGTCCAATGAAAAACTGTTTTTT | CASRVFWSNEKLFF
TRBJ2-1 | TRBV11-2 | - | - | TGTGCCAGCAGCTTGATTAGCTCCTACAATGAGCAGTTCTTC | CASSLISSYNEQFF